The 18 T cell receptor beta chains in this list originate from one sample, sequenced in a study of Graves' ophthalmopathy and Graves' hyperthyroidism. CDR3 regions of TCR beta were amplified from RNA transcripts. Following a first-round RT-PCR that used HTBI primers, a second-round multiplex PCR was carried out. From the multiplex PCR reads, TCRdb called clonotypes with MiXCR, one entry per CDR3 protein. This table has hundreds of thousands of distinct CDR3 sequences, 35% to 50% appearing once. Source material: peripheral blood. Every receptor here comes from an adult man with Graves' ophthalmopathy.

CDR3 in amino acids: CARTGMYEQYF. In nucleotides, the CDR3 is TGTGCCAGGACAGGGATGTACGAGCAGTACTTC. This chain joins TRBV7-3 and TRBJ2-7; 7 nucleotides match TRBD1. V was clipped by 9 bases and J by 4 bases; unmatched bases: 3. The CDR3 covers 11 residues. Germline V gene lookup returns CDR1 SGHTA and CDR2 FQGTGA.

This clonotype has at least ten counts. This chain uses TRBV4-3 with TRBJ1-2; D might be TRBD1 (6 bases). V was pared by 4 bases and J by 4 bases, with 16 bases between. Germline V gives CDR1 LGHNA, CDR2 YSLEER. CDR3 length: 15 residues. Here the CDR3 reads CASSPLVGGRYGYTF. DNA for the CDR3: TGCGCCAGCAGCCCGTTGGTCGGGGGCCGCTATGGCTACACCTTC.

The CDR3 loop reads CSTLLAGIDEQYF. The CDR3 coding sequence is TGCAGTACGTTACTAGCGGGAATCGACGAGCAGTACTTC. The V and J genes are TRBV29-1 and TRBJ2-7, with 10 bases that match TRBD2. From germline, CDR1 is SQVTM and CDR2 ANQGSEA. The CDR3 has 13 residues.

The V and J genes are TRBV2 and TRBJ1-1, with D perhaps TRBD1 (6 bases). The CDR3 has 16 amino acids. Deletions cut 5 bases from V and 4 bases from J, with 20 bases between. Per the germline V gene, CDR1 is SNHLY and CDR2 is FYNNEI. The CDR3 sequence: CASSLWGGGGGTEAFF. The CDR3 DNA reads TGTGCCAGCAGTCTGTGGGGCGGGGGGGGCGGCACTGAAGCTTTCTTT.

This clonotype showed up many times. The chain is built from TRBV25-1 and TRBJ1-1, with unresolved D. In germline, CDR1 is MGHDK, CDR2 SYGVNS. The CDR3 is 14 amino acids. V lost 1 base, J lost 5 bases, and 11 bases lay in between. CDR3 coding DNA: TGTGCCAGCAGTGAATTTAACCGGGGAACTGAAGCTTTCTTT. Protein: CASSEFNRGTEAFF.

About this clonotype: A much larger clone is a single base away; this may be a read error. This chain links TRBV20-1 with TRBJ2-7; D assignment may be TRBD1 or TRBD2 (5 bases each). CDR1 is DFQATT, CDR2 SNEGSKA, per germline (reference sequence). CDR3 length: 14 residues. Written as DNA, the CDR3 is TGCAGTGCTAGTCGTGTCGGGGCACCCTACGAGCACTACTTC. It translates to CSASRVGAPYEHYF.

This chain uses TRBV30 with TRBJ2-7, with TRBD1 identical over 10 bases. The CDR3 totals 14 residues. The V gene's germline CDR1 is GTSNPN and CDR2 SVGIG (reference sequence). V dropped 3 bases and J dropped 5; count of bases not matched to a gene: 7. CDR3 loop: CAWRLWDRGHEQYF. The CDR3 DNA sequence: TGTGCCTGGAGATTGTGGGACAGGGGCCACGAGCAGTACTTC.

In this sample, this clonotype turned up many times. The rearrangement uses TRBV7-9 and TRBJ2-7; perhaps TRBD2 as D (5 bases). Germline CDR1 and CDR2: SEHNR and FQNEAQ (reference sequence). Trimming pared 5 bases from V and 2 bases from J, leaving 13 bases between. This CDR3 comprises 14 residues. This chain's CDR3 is CASSPNSETYEQYF. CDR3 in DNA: TGTGCCAGCAGCCCCAATAGCGAGACCTACGAGCAGTACTTC.

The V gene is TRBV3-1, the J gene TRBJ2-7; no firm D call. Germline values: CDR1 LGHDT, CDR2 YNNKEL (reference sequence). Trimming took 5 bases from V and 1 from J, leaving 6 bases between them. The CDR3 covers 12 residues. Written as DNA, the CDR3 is TGTGCCAGCAGCATACGGTCCTACGAGCAGTACTTC. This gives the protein CASSIRSYEQYF.

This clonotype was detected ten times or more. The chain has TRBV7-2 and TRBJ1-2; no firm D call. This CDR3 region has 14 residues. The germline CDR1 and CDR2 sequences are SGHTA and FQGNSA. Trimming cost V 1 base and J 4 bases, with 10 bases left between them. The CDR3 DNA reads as TGTGCCAGCAGCTTAGGAGGGTCCCGCTATGGCTACACCTTC. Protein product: CASSLGGSRYGYTF.

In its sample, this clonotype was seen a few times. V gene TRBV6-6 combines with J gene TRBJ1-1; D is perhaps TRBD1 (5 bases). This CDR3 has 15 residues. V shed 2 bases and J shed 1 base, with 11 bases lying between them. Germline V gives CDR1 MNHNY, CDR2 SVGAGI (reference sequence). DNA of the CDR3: TGTGCCAGCAGTTACACTGGGACCGGGAACACTGAAGCTTTCTTT. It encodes CASSYTGTGNTEAFF.

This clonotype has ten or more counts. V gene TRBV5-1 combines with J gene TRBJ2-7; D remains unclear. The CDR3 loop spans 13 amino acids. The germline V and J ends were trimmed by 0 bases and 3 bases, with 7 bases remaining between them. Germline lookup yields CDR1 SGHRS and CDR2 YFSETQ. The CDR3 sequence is CASSLADLYEQYF. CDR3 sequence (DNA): TGCGCCAGCAGCTTGGCAGACCTCTACGAGCAGTACTTC.

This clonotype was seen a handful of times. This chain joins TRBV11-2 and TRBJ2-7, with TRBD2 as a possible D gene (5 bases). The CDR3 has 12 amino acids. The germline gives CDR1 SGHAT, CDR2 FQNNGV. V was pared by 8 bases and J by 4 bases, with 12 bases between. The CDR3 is CASSRPGYEQYF. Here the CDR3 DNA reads TGTGCCAGCTCACGCCCGGGATACGAGCAGTACTTC.

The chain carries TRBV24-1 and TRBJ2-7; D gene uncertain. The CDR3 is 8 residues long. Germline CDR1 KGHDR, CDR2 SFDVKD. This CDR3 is CATSDLVV. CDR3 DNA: TGTGCCACCAGTGATTTGGTAGTT.

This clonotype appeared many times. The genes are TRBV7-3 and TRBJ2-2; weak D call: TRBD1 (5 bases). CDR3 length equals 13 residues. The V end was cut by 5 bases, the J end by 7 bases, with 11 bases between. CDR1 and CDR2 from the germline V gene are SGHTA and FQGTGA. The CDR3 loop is CASSTQGFGELFF. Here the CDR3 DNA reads TGTGCCAGCAGCACCCAGGGTTTCGGGGAGCTGTTTTTT.

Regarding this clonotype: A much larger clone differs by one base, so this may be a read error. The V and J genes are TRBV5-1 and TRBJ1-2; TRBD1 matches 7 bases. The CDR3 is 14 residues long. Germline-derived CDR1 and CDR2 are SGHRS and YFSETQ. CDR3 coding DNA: TGCACCAGCAGCACATGGGACAGTAACTATGGCTACACCTTC. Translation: CTSSTWDSNYGYTF.

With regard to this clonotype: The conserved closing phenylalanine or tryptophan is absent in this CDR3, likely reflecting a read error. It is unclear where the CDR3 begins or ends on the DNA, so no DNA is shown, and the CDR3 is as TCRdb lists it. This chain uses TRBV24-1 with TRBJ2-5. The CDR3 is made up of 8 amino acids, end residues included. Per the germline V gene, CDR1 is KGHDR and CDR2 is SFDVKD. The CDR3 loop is CATSEPSS.

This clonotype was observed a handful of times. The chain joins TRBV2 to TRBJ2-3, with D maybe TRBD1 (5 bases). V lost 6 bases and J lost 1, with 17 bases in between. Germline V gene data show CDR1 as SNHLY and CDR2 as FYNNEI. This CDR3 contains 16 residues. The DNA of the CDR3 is TGTGCCAGCAGGGGTGGGCAGGGAAGGCGCACAGATACGCAGTATTTT. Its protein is CASRGGQGRRTDTQYF.